This entry describes one T cell receptor beta chain. From germline, CDR1 is SGHTA and CDR2 FQGNSA. With V trimmed by 1 base and J by 1 base, 3 bases remained unmatched. The CDR3 covers 16 residues. The record originates from a study of T cell changes during pregnancy in multiple sclerosis. Profiled with immunoSEQ multiplex PCR; TCRdb holds only in-frame clones, not every one. The table has approximately 130,000 clones, 95% to 98% seen once; the top ten hold around 0.4%. The source was peripheral blood, collected after pregnancy. V and J are TRBV7-2 and TRBJ2-5, with 10 positions matching TRBD2. The sequence was collected from a female donor with multiple sclerosis, enrolled in a pregnancy study. For the CDR3, the DNA is TGTGCCAGCAGCTTAGGGGCTAGCGGGAGCCAAGAGACCCAGTACTTC. Encoded protein: CASSLGASGSQETQYF.